This entry is about one T cell receptor beta chain. The antigen remains unidentified. Germline loops: CDR1 SGHTA, CDR2 FQGNSA. V was cut by 5 bases and J by 11 bases, with 21 bases left in between. The CDR3 sequence is 15 residues long. This specimen belongs to a study of T cells in Graves' hyperthyroidism and ophthalmopathy. About the study: At initial diagnosis, before any treatment had begun, peripheral blood was obtained.

Investigators excluded patients with uncontrolled infection, other autoimmune disease, pregnancy or lactation. The CDR3 regions of TCR beta were amplified from RNA transcripts. A set of HTBI primers served as the primers for a first-round RT-PCR of the TCR CDR3. TCRdb reprocessed the multiplex PCR reads with MiXCR, giving one entry per CDR3 protein. The sample carries some 650,000 distinct CDR3 sequences, 15% to 20% recorded once. Overall study findings and caveats: Onset of ophthalmopathy came a median roughly 6.9 months after the model predicted it.

The receptor was derived from a woman aged 40 to 50 with Graves' ophthalmopathy. This chain joins TRBV7-2 and TRBJ1-4; D not certain. What was sequenced was blood. The CDR3 protein is CASSPQDLGATKLFF. The CDR3 coding sequence is TGTGCCAGCAGCCCCCAGGACTTAGGAGCCACGAAACTGTTTTTT.